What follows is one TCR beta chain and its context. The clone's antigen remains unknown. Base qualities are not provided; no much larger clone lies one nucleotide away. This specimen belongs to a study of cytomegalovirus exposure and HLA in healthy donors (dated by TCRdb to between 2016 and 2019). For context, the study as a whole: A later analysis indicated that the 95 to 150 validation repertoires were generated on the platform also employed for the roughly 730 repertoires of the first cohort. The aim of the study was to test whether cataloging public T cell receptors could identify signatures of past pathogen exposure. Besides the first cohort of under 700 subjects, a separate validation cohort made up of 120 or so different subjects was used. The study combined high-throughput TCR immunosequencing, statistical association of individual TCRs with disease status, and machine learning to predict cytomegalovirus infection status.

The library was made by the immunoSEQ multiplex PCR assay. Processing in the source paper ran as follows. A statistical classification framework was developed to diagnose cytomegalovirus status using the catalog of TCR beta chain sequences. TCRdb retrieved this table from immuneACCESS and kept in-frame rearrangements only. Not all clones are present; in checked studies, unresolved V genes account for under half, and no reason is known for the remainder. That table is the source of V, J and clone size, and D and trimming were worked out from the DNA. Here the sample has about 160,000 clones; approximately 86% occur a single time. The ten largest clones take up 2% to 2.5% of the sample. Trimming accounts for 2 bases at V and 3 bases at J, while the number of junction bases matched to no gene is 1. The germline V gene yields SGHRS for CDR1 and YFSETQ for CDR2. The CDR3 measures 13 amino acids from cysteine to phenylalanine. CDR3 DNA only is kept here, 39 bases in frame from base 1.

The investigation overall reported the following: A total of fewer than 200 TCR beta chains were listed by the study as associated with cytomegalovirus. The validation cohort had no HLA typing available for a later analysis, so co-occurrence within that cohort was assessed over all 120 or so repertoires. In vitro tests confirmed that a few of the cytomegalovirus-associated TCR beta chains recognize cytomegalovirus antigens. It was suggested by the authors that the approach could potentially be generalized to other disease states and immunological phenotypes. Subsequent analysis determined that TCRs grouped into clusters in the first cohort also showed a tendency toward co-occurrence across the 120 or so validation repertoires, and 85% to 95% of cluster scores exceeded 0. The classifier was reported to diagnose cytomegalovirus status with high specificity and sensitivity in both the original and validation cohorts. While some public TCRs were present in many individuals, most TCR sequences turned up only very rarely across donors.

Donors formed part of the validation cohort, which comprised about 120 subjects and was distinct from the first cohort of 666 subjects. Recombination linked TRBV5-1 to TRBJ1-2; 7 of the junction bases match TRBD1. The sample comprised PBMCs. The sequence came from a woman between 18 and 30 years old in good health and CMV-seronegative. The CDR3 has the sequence CASSLGTDYGYTF. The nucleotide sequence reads TGCGCCAGCAGCTTAGGGACAGACTATGGCTACACCTTC.